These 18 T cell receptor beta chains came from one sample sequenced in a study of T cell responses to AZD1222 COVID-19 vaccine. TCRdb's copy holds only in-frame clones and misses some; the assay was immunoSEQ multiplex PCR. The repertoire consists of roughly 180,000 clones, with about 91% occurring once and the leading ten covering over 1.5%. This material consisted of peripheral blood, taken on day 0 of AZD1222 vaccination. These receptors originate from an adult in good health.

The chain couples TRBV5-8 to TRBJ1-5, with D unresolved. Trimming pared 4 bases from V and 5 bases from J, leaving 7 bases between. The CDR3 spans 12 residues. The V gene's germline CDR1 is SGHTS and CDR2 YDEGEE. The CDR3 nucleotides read TGTGCCAGCAGCCATAGAGATCAGCCCCAGCATTTT. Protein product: CASSHRDQPQHF. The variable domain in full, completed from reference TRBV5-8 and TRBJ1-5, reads EAGVTQSPTHLIKTRGQQATLRCSPISGHTSVYWYQQALGLGLQFLLWYDEGEERNRGNFPPRFSGRQFPNYSSELNVNALELEDSALYLCASSHRDQPQHFGDGTRLSIL.

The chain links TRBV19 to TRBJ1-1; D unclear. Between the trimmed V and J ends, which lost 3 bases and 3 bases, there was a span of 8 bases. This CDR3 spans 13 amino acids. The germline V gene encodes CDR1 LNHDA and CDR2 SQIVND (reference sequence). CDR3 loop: CASSIRDDTEAFF. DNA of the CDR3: TGTGCCAGTAGTATCCGGGATGACACTGAAGCTTTCTTT.

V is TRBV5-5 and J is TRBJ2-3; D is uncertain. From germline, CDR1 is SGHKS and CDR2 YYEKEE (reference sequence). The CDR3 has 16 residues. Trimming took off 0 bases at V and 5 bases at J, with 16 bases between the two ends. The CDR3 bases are TGTGCCAGCAGCTTGGGCCAGACCAACAACAGAGATACGCAGTATTTT. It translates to CASSLGQTNNRDTQYF. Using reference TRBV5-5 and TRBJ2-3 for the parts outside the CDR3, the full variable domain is DAGVTQSPTHLIKTRGQQVTLRCSPISGHKSVSWYQQVLGQGPQFIFQYYEKEERGRGNFPDRFSARQFPNYSSELNVNALLLGDSALYLCASSLGQTNNRDTQYFGPGTRLTVL.

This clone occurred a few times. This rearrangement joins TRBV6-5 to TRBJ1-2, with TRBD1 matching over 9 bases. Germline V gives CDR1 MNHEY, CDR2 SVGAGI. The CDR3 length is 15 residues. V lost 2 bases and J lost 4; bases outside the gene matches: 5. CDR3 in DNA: TGTGCCAGCAGTTACGGACAGGGGAGGTCCTATGGCTACACCTTC. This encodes CASSYGQGRSYGYTF.

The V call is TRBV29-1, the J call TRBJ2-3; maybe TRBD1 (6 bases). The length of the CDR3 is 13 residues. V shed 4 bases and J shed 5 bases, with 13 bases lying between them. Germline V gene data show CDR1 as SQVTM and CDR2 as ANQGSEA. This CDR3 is CSVGGLSRDTQYF. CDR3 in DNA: TGCAGCGTTGGGGGGCTGTCGAGAGATACGCAGTATTTT.

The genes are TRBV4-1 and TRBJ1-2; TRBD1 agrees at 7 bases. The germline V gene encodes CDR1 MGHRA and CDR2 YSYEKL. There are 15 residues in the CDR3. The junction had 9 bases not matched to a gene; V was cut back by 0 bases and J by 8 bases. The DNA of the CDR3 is TGCGCCAGCAGCCAAGATTATTCAGGGGGTTACGGCTACACCTTC. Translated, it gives CASSQDYSGGYGYTF.

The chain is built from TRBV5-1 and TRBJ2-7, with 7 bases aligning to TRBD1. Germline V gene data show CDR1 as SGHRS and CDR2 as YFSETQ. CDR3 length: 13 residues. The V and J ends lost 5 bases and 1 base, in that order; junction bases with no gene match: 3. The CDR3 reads CASSPDRSYEQYF. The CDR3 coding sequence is TGCGCCAGCAGTCCGGACAGGTCCTACGAGCAGTACTTC.

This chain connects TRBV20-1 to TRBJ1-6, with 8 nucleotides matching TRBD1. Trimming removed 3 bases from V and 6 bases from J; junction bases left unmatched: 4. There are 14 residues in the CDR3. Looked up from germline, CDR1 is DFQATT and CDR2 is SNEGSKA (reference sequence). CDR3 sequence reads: CSASQGALNSPLHF. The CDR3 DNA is TGCAGTGCTAGTCAGGGGGCGCTTAATTCACCCCTCCACTTT.

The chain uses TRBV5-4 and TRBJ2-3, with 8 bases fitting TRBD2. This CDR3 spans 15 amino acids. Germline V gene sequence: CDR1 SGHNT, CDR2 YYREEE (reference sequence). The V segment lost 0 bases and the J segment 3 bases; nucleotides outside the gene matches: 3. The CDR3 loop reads CASSLVRGGTDTQYF. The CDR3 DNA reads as TGTGCCAGCAGCTTGGTCCGGGGGGGTACAGATACGCAGTATTTT. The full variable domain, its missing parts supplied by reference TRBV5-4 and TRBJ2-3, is ETGVTQSPTHLIKTRGQQVTLRCSSQSGHNTVSWYQQALGQGPQFIFQYYREEENGRGNFPPRFSGLQFPNYSSELNVNALELDDSALYLCASSLVRGGTDTQYFGPGTRLTVL.

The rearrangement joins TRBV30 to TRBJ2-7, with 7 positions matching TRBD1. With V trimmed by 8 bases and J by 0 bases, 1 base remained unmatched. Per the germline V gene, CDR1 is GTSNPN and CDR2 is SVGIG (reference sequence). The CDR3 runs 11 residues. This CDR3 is CAGTASYEQYF. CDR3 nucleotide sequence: TGTGCCGGGACAGCCTCCTACGAGCAGTACTTC.

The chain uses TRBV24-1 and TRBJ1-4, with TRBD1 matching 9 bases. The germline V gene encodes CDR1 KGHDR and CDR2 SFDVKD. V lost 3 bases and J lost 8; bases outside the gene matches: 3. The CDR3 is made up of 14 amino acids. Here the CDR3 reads CATSDPGTGEKLFF. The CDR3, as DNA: TGTGCCACCAGTGATCCCGGGACAGGGGAAAAACTGTTTTTT.

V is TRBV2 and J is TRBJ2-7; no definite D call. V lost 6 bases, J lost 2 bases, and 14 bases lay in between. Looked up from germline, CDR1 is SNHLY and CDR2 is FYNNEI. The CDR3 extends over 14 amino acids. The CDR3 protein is CASSPQLVPYEQYF. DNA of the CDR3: TGTGCCAGCAGCCCACAACTCGTCCCCTACGAGCAGTACTTC. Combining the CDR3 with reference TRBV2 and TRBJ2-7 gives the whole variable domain EPEVTQTPSHQVTQMGQEVILRCVPISNHLYFYWYRQILGQKVEFLVSFYNNEISEKSEIFDDQFSVERPDGSNFTLKIRSTKLEDSAMYFCASSPQLVPYEQYFGPGTRLTVT.

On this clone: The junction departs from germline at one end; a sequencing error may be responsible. The CDR3 loop is CASSATPGDSTGELFF. CDR3 sequence (DNA): TGTGCCAGCAGCGCTACCCCGGGAGACTCGACCGGAGAGCTGTTTTTT. The chain couples TRBV9 to TRBJ2-2; tentatively, D is TRBD2 (6 bases). This CDR3 is 16 amino acids long. The germline V gene has CDR1 SGDLS and CDR2 YYNGEE.

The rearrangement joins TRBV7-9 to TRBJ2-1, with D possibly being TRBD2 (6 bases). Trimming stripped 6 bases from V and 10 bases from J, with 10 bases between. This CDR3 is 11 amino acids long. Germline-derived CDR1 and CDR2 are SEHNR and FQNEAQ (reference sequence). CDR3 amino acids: CASSWDFEQFF. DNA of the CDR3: TGTGCCAGCAGTTGGGACTTCGAGCAGTTCTTC.

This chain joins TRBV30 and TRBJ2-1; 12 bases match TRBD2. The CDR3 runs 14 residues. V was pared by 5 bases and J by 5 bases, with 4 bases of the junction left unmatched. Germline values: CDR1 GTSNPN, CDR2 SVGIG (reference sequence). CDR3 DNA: TGTGCCTGGGCGCTAGCGGGAGGGGACAATGAGCAGTTCTTC. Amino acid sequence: CAWALAGGDNEQFF.

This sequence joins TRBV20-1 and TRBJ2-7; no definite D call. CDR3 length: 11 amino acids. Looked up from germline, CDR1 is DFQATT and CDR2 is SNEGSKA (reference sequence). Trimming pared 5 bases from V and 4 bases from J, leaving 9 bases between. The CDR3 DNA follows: TGCAGTGCTCCTCTTGAGTACGAGCAGTACTTC. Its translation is CSAPLEYEQYF.

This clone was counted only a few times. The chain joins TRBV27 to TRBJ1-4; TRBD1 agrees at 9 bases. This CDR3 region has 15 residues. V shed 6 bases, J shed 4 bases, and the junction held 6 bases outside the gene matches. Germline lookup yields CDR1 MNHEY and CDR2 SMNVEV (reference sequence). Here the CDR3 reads CASRGDRVINEKLFF. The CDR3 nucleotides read TGTGCCAGCAGGGGGGACAGGGTTATTAATGAAAAACTGTTTTTT.

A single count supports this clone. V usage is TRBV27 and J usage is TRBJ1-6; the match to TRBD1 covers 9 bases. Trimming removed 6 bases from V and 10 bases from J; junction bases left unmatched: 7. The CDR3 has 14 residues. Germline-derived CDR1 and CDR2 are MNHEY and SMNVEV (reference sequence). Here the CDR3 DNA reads TGTGCCAGCAGGCCGGGACAGGGAGGATCACCCCTCCACTTT. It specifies CASRPGQGGSPLHF.